Each of the 18 T cell receptor beta chains below was sequenced from the same sample in a study of T cells in Graves' hyperthyroidism and ophthalmopathy. TCR beta CDR3 regions were amplified from RNA transcripts. HTBI primers drove first-round RT-PCR of the TCR CDR3. TCRdb passed the multiplex PCR reads through MiXCR, listing each CDR3 protein once. The sample consists of some 360,000 distinct CDR3 sequences, about 15% of them appearing once. Input material: blood. The receptors were gathered from an older woman with Graves' hyperthyroidism.

This clonotype was detected ten times or more. This sequence joins TRBV7-3 and TRBJ2-3, with 7 bases fitting TRBD2. Germline CDR1 SGHTA, CDR2 FQGTGA. The J segment lost 0 bases and the V segment lost 3 bases, leaving 6 bases of the junction unmatched. The CDR3 spans 16 residues. The CDR3 sequence: CASSFSGGYSTDTQYF. CDR3 DNA sequence: TGTGCCAGCAGCTTCTCCGGGGGGTATAGCACAGATACGCAGTATTTT.

The gene calls are TRBV27 and TRBJ2-5; maybe TRBD2 (5 bases). Deletions cut 5 bases from V and 4 bases from J, with 17 bases between. The CDR3 loop spans 15 amino acids. Germline lookup yields CDR1 MNHEY and CDR2 SMNVEV (reference sequence). CDR3 nucleotides: TGTGCCAGCAGTCAAACCGGGATCTCGGGAGAGACCCAGTACTTC. Protein: CASSQTGISGETQYF.

Only a few counts were recorded for this clonotype. Just one base apart from a much larger clone, this may be a read error. This sequence joins TRBV30 and TRBJ2-1; 12 bases match TRBD2. The germline V gene encodes CDR1 GTSNPN and CDR2 SVGIG (reference sequence). This CDR3 comprises 15 residues. After removal of 2 bases from V and 4 bases from J, the junction contained 3 bases not matched to a gene. For the CDR3, the DNA is TGTGCCTGGAGTATCGGGACTAGCGGGTACAATGAGCAGTTCTTC. Its protein product is CAWSIGTSGYNEQFF. The full variable domain, in which reference TRBV30 and TRBJ2-1 provide the parts outside the CDR3, is SQTIHQWPATLVQPVGSPLSLECTVEGTSNPNLYWYRQAAGRGLQLLFYSVGIGQISSEVPQNLSASRPQDRQFILSSKKLLLSDSGFYLCAWSIGTSGYNEQFFGPGTRLTVL.

This clonotype showed up just a few times. The rearrangement links TRBV12-3 or TRBV12-4 to TRBJ1-6; 10 nucleotides match TRBD1. This CDR3 is 16 amino acids long. V lost 5 bases, J lost 10 bases, and 11 bases stayed unmatched. CDR3 coding DNA: TGTGCCAGCAGTCTCCACAACGACAGGGGGCGATCACCCCTCCACTTT. It codes for CASSLHNDRGRSPLHF.

This clonotype has a count of ten or more. The chain uses TRBV24-1 and TRBJ2-7; 11 bases line up with TRBD2. V was pared by 3 bases and J by 3 bases, with 3 bases of the junction left unmatched. The CDR3 has 15 residues. Germline CDR1 is KGHDR and CDR2 is SFDVKD. CDR3 in amino acids: CATSDPTSGSYEQYF. Here the CDR3 DNA reads TGTGCCACCAGTGATCCCACTAGCGGGAGCTACGAGCAGTACTTC.

This rearrangement joins TRBV18 to TRBJ2-5; 7 nucleotides agree with TRBD1. V lost 3 bases to trimming and J lost 5 bases; unmatched junction nucleotides: 6. CDR1 KGHSH and CDR2 LQKENI come from the germline V gene. This CDR3 spans 14 amino acids. The CDR3 nucleotides read TGTGCCAGCTCACCTCGACAGGGAAGGGAGACCCAGTACTTC. Translation: CASSPRQGRETQYF.

A few counts support this clonotype. The rearrangement links TRBV10-3 to TRBJ1-1; D might be TRBD1 (6 bases). CDR1 and CDR2 from the germline V gene are ENHRY and SYGVKD. CDR3 size: 14 residues. Trimming took 7 bases from V and 3 from J, leaving 15 bases between them. The CDR3 nucleotides are TGTGCCATCACTCCTCAAGGGGGTTACACTGAAGCTTTCTTT. It yields the protein CAITPQGGYTEAFF.

This clonotype was counted a few times. V and J are TRBV10-3 and TRBJ1-5; 8 bases agree with TRBD1. Germline V lookup: CDR1 ENHRY, CDR2 SYGVKD. This CDR3 contains 16 residues. V dropped 4 bases and J dropped 3; count of bases not matched to a gene: 8. Written as DNA, the CDR3 is TGTGCCATCAGTGTAGACAGGGGACGTGTCAATCAGCCCCAGCATTTT. Translation: CAISVDRGRVNQPQHF.

This clonotype was seen ten or more times. The rearrangement uses TRBV6-5 and TRBJ2-3; D not resolved. Germline V gives CDR1 MNHEY, CDR2 SVGAGI. Trimming left V 0 bases short and J 2 bases short, with 3 bases between. The CDR3 sequence is 13 residues long. The CDR3 DNA reads TGTGCCAGCAGTTACTCTTTCACAGATACGCAGTATTTT. Translation: CASSYSFTDTQYF.

In this sample, this clonotype turned up a few times. This chain links TRBV5-1 with TRBJ2-5, with D possibly matching TRBD1 (8 bases). Germline CDR1 reads SGHRS; CDR2 reads YFSETQ. The CDR3 runs to 15 residues. V gave up 4 bases and J gave up 5 bases, with 18 bases separating them. This chain's CDR3 is CASSHGQGGKETQYF. The CDR3 region has the DNA TGCGCCAGCAGCCACGGACAGGGAGGGAAGGAGACCCAGTACTTC.

This chain's CDR3 is CASSVEALPDNSPLHF. DNA for the CDR3: TGTGCCAGCAGCGTAGAGGCTCTCCCGGATAATTCACCCCTCCACTTT. This chain joins TRBV9 and TRBJ1-6; no definite D call. The germline CDR1 and CDR2 sequences are SGDLS and YYNGEE. The CDR3 totals 16 residues. V was pared by 0 bases and J by 5 bases, with 12 bases between.

This clonotype has more than one count but fewer than ten. The chain recombines TRBV19 with TRBJ2-3; tentative D call: TRBD2 (5 bases). Trimming took 1 base from V and 0 from J, leaving 14 bases between them. The V gene's germline CDR1 is LNHDA and CDR2 SQIVND (reference sequence). The CDR3 is 17 residues long. This CDR3 reads CASSIGTTTSSTDTQYF. In nucleotides, the CDR3 is TGTGCCAGTAGTATAGGTACGACTACTTCTAGCACAGATACGCAGTATTTT.

The chain combines TRBV7-9 with TRBJ2-5; weak D call: TRBD1 (6 bases). V dropped 1 base and J dropped 5 bases, with 17 bases sitting between them. The CDR3 has 16 amino acids. CDR1 and CDR2 (germline): SEHNR, FQNEAQ (reference sequence). The CDR3 protein is CASSLVMRTAGETQYF. Written as DNA, the CDR3 is TGTGCCAGCAGCTTAGTAATGCGGACAGCCGGGGAGACCCAGTACTTC.

Many counts were recorded for this clonotype. The CDR3 DNA sequence: TGTGCCAGCAGCCCCGTTGCGGGATCAAGGGGTGAGCAGTTCTTC. Amino acids: CASSPVAGSRGEQFF. The chain couples TRBV7-9 to TRBJ2-1, with D maybe TRBD2 (6 bases). CDR1 is SEHNR and CDR2 is FQNEAQ in the germline V gene (reference sequence). This CDR3 contains 15 residues. Trimming left V 5 bases short and J 9 bases short, with 20 bases between.

The sample holds many counts of this clonotype. V is TRBV10-1 and J is TRBJ1-1; D remains unclear. V was pared by 0 bases and J by 3 bases, with 11 bases between. The germline gives CDR1 WNHNN, CDR2 SYGVQD (reference sequence). The CDR3 length is 15 residues. The CDR3: CASSESKGGYTEAFF. The CDR3 DNA reads TGCGCCAGCAGTGAGTCGAAGGGAGGGTACACTGAAGCTTTCTTT.

This rearrangement joins TRBV27 to TRBJ1-2; D gene unclear. The CDR3 length is 13 residues. Germline CDR1 reads MNHEY; CDR2 reads SMNVEV (reference sequence). The ends were cut back, 0 bases at V and 4 bases at J, with 6 bases in the middle. CDR3 loop: CASSLSNSYGYTF. The CDR3 nucleotides read TGTGCCAGCAGTTTATCGAACAGCTATGGCTACACCTTC.

This clonotype showed up many times. This chain joins TRBV6-6 and TRBJ2-6, with a tentative D call TRBD2 (5 bases). This CDR3 spans 16 amino acids. CDR1 and CDR2 (germline): MNHNY, SVGAGI (reference sequence). Trimming left V 2 bases short and J 4 bases short, with 12 bases between. Written as DNA, the CDR3 is TGTGCCAGCAGTTACCTAGGAGGTGCCGGGGCCAACGTCCTGACTTTC. It yields the protein CASSYLGGAGANVLTF.

This clonotype was counted only a few times. The chain links TRBV7-2 to TRBJ2-3; TRBD2 agrees at 7 bases. CDR1 and CDR2 (germline): SGHTA, FQGNSA. This CDR3 is built from 14 residues. V was pared by 5 bases and J by 8 bases, with 10 bases of the junction left unmatched. The CDR3 nucleotides are TGTGCCAGCAGCCCAGAGGGAGGGCGGGGTACGCAGTATTTT. Protein: CASSPEGGRGTQYF.